Shown below are 2 T cell receptor beta chains from a single sample sequenced in a study of T cell responses to AZD1222 COVID-19 vaccine. The assay was immunoSEQ multiplex PCR, and TCRdb's table has in-frame clones only and misses some. Of approximately 130,000 clones in the sample, 80% to 90% were seen once. Sequenced material: peripheral blood, taken 28 days after the second AZD1222 dose. The receptor set was obtained from an adult who received the AZD1222 COVID-19 vaccine.

With respect to this clone: The sample has other DNA sequences that encode this CDR3 too. This chain uses TRBV2 with TRBJ1-1, with D tentatively TRBD1 (5 bases). Germline V gives CDR1 SNHLY, CDR2 FYNNEI. The CDR3 is 13 amino acids. V lost 4 bases and J 2 bases, leaving 8 bases between the germline ends. The CDR3 region is CASSGQGNTEAFF. CDR3 nucleotide sequence: TGTGCCAGCAGTGGGCAGGGCAACACTGAAGCTTTCTTT.

V and J are TRBV6-5 and TRBJ2-5, with 7 positions matching TRBD2. CDR3 size: 11 residues. V shed 11 bases, J shed 3 bases, and the junction held 3 bases outside the gene matches. Per the germline V gene, CDR1 is MNHEY and CDR2 is SVGAGI. CDR3 amino acids: CASGREETQYF. In nucleotides, the CDR3 is TGTGCCTCAGGGAGGGAAGAGACCCAGTACTTC.